These 20 T cell receptor beta chains were sequenced from one sample in a study of Ad26.COV2.S vaccination and SARS-CoV-2 variants (dated by TCRdb to about 2021). The library relied on the immunoSEQ multiplex PCR assay. Entries here come from immuneACCESS through TCRdb and include only in-frame sequences with V and J called. Some clones fail to appear in such tables; in the studies checked, an unresolved V gene covers under half of the shortfall, and the cause of the remainder is unknown. The sample includes about 680,000 clones, with approximately 88% observed a single time. Over 1.3% of the sample lies in the top ten. What this sample's treatment or condition label stands for: some 19 received Ad26.COV2.S at low or high dose, single or two shots; roughly 5 received placebo; per-sample allocation not given. Repertoires of vaccine and placebo recipients were sequenced from samples collected on day 63 after the first injection.

The sequencing here drew on peripheral blood, taken in a trial of Ad26.COV2.S vaccine versus placebo. The receptors here all came from a person between 18 and 59 years old who received the Ad26.COV2.S COVID-19 vaccine or a placebo.

J is TRBJ1-3 and V is TRBV30; 9 bases are a match to TRBD1. CDR1 is GTSNPN and CDR2 is SVGIG in the germline V gene (reference sequence). Unmatched junction bases numbered 2, after V lost 3 bases and J lost 2 bases. The CDR3 spans 14 residues. The CDR3 DNA follows: TGTGCCTGGAGCGGGACAGGGACTGGAAACACCATATATTTT. It encodes CAWSGTGTGNTIYF.

V is TRBV28 and J is TRBJ1-5, with D hard to call. The CDR3 covers 14 residues. V lost 7 bases and J 3 bases, leaving 13 bases between the germline ends. The germline gives CDR1 MDHEN, CDR2 SYDVKM. For the CDR3, the DNA is TGTGCCAGCACACCTGGAGGGCCCAATCAGCCCCAGCATTTT. This translates into CASTPGGPNQPQHF.

The J gene is TRBJ2-1, the V gene TRBV29-1; 10 nucleotides line up with TRBD1. The length of the CDR3 is 15 residues. V was clipped by 6 bases and J by 8 bases; unmatched bases: 13. Germline CDR1 is SQVTM and CDR2 is ANQGSEA. CDR3 in DNA: TGCAGCGTGGCCAAATTCGGGACAGGGGTCGATGAGCAGTTCTTC. Protein product: CSVAKFGTGVDEQFF.

V usage is TRBV3-1 (or the pseudogene TRBV3-2) and J usage is TRBJ1-6; 10 nucleotides match TRBD1. The CDR3 is made up of 15 amino acids. The germline V gene encodes CDR1 LGHDT and CDR2 YNNKEL (reference sequence). With 3 bases clipped from V and 7 bases from J, the junction kept 3 bases outside the gene matches. The CDR3 coding sequence is TGTGCCAGCAGCCATCGGACAGGGGGGAATTCACCCCTCCACTTT. Amino acids: CASSHRTGGNSPLHF.

The chain uses TRBV10-3 and TRBJ1-1; TRBD1 aligns across 7 bases. The V gene's germline CDR1 is ENHRY and CDR2 SYGVKD. V lost 6 bases, J lost 7 bases, and 11 bases stayed unmatched. There are 14 residues in the CDR3. The CDR3 protein is CAISTGAASLEAFF. DNA for the CDR3: TGTGCCATCAGCACAGGGGCCGCATCGCTTGAAGCTTTCTTT.

The chain recombines TRBV18 with TRBJ2-1, with 7 bases aligning to TRBD1. Per the germline V gene, CDR1 is KGHSH and CDR2 is LQKENI. The CDR3 is 15 residues long. With 1 base clipped from V and 7 bases from J, the junction kept 7 bases outside the gene matches. The CDR3: CASSPHDRVTNEQFF. CDR3 in DNA: TGTGCCAGCTCACCACACGACAGGGTTACGAATGAGCAGTTCTTC.

The rearrangement joins TRBV18 to TRBJ2-3, with 9 positions matching TRBD2. Germline CDR1 and CDR2: KGHSH and LQKENI. CDR3 size: 15 residues. The junction had 6 bases not matched to a gene; V was cut back by 2 bases and J by 6 bases. This CDR3 is CASSPSAGGPDTQYF. The CDR3 DNA sequence: TGTGCCAGCTCACCAAGCGCGGGGGGGCCCGATACGCAGTATTTT.

The chain uses TRBV6-5 and TRBJ1-2, with D tentatively TRBD1 (5 bases). Germline loops: CDR1 MNHEY, CDR2 SVGAGI. The CDR3 totals 12 residues. Trimming removed 6 bases at V and 10 bases at J, with 15 bases between. CDR3 loop: CASSRGERVYTF. As DNA, the CDR3 is TGTGCCAGCAGCCGGGGGGAGCGGGTCTACACCTTC.

The CDR3 spells CASSPNNRWNSPLHF. The CDR3 bases are TGTGCCAGCAGCCCGAACAACAGGTGGAATTCACCCCTCCACTTT. The chain is built from TRBV5-4 and TRBJ1-6, with D possibly matching TRBD1 (5 bases). V gave up 4 bases and J gave up 7 bases, with 15 bases separating them. CDR1 is SGHNT and CDR2 is YYREEE in the germline V gene (reference sequence). This CDR3 is built from 15 residues.

The chain is built from TRBV7-8 and TRBJ2-5; TRBD2 matches 13 bases. CDR1 is SGHVS and CDR2 is FQNEAQ in the germline V gene. The CDR3 is 17 amino acids. Trimming at V came to 2 bases and at J to 4 bases, leaving 7 bases not matched to a gene. The CDR3 sequence is CASSLITSGRAGETQYF. The CDR3 DNA follows: TGTGCCAGCAGCTTAATAACTAGCGGGAGGGCCGGAGAGACCCAGTACTTC.

The V call is TRBV14, the J call TRBJ1-6; D call uncertain. The CDR3 loop spans 14 amino acids. Germline CDR1 SGHDN, CDR2 FVKESK. V lost 0 bases and J 10 bases, leaving 10 bases between the germline ends. The DNA of the CDR3 is TGTGCCAGCAGCCAAGATCTCGGGTACTCACCCCTCCACTTT. It codes for CASSQDLGYSPLHF. The full variable domain, its missing parts supplied by reference TRBV14 and TRBJ1-6, is EAGVTQFPSHSVIEKGQTVTLRCDPISGHDNLYWYRRVMGKEIKFLLHFVKESKQDESGMPNNRFLAERTGGTYSTLKVQPAELEDSGVYFCASSQDLGYSPLHFGNGTRLTVT.

This clone occurred once. The chain is built from TRBV2 and TRBJ1-6; no clear D gene. This CDR3 is 14 amino acids long. The germline CDR1 and CDR2 sequences are SNHLY and FYNNEI. Deletions cut 6 bases from V and 0 bases from J, with 6 bases between. The CDR3, as DNA: TGTGCCAGCAGGGCGGTCTCCTATAATTCACCCCTCCACTTT. It specifies CASRAVSYNSPLHF.

V and J are TRBV10-3 and TRBJ2-1; 11 bases line up with TRBD2. The CDR3 is 17 amino acids. Losses at the gene ends were 6 bases for V and 5 bases for J; bases not matched to a gene: 12. The germline gives CDR1 ENHRY, CDR2 SYGVKD. CDR3 protein: CAISPGVLAGGHNEQFF. The CDR3 DNA is TGTGCCATCAGCCCAGGCGTGCTAGCGGGGGGACACAATGAGCAGTTCTTC.

The chain carries TRBV3-1 (or the pseudogene TRBV3-2) and TRBJ2-1; D may be TRBD2 (7 bases). The CDR3 spans 12 residues. Between the trimmed V and J ends, which lost 4 bases and 15 bases, there was a span of 16 bases. Germline V lookup: CDR1 LGHDT, CDR2 YNNKEL (reference sequence). The CDR3, as DNA: TGTGCCAGCAGCCTCGGGGAGGGAGGGGGGTTCTTC. Its protein product is CASSLGEGGGFF.

Comments on this clone: The same CDR3 can be traced to other DNA sequences in this sample. The rearrangement joins TRBV18 to TRBJ2-7, with D perhaps being TRBD1 or TRBD2 (5 bases each). From germline, CDR1 is KGHSH and CDR2 LQKENI. V was pared by 6 bases and J by 0 bases, with 15 bases between. The CDR3 sequence is 15 residues long. CDR3 residues: CASSPGTVSSYEQYF. The CDR3 DNA follows: TGTGCCAGCTCGCCCGGGACGGTGAGCTCCTACGAGCAGTACTTC.

The rearrangement uses TRBV6-2 or TRBV6-3 and TRBJ2-1; maybe TRBD2 (6 bases). The CDR3 has 17 residues. The V gene's germline CDR1 is MNHEY and CDR2 SVGEGT. Deletions cut 6 bases from V and 4 bases from J, with 22 bases between. The chain's CDR3 is CASSLRSGRGEYNEQFF. The CDR3 nucleotides are TGTGCCAGCAGCCTACGGTCGGGGCGGGGTGAGTACAATGAGCAGTTCTTC.

J is TRBJ2-3 and V is TRBV6-5, with a tentative D call TRBD2 (6 bases). With 0 bases removed from V and 2 bases from J, the gap between germline ends came to 12 bases. The CDR3 covers 16 residues. The germline gives CDR1 MNHEY, CDR2 SVGAGI. DNA of the CDR3: TGTGCCAGCAGTTACTCCGACGAGCGGGCCACAGATACGCAGTATTTT. Its translation: CASSYSDERATDTQYF.

The sample holds one count of this clone. The rearrangement links TRBV18 to TRBJ1-3; D is perhaps TRBD1 (5 bases). Trimming removed 3 bases from V and 3 bases from J, with 15 bases in between. The CDR3 length is 16 residues. Germline CDR1 reads KGHSH; CDR2 reads LQKENI. CDR3 amino acids: CASSPLPGGIGNTIYF. As DNA, the CDR3 is TGTGCCAGCTCACCTCTACCGGGGGGAATTGGAAACACCATATATTTT.

On this clone: The identical CDR3 is also encoded by other nucleotide sequences in the sample. This chain links TRBV3-1 (or the pseudogene TRBV3-2) with TRBJ2-1; D is uncertain. Germline V gene data show CDR1 as LGHDT and CDR2 as YNNKEL (reference sequence). The CDR3 spans 11 residues. With 4 bases removed from V and 6 bases from J, the gap between germline ends came to 4 bases. This CDR3 is CASSLGNEQFF. In DNA, the CDR3 is TGTGCCAGCAGCCTCGGCAATGAGCAGTTCTTC.

The CDR3 sequence is CASSSQWGTDTQYF. CDR3 nucleotides: TGTGCCAGCAGTTCCCAATGGGGGACAGATACGCAGTATTTT. V usage is TRBV27 and J usage is TRBJ2-3; D may correspond to TRBD1 or TRBD2 (5 bases each). Trimming left V 4 bases short and J 3 bases short, with 11 bases between. The germline V gene encodes CDR1 MNHEY and CDR2 SMNVEV (reference sequence). The CDR3 totals 14 residues.